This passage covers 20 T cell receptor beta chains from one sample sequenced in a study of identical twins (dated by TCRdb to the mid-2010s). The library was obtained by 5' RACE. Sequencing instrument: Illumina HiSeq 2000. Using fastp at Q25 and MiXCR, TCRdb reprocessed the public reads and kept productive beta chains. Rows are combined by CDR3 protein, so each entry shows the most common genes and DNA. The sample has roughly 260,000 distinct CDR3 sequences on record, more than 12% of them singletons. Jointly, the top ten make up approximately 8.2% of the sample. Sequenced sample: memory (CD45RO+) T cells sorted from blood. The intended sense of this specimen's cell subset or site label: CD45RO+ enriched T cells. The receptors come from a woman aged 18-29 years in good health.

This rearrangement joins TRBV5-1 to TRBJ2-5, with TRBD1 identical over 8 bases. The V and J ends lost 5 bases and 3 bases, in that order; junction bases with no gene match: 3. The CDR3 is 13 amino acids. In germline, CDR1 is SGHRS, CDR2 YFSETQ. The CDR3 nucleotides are TGCGCCAGCAGGAAGGACAGGGAAGAGACCCAGTACTTC. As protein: CASRKDREETQYF.

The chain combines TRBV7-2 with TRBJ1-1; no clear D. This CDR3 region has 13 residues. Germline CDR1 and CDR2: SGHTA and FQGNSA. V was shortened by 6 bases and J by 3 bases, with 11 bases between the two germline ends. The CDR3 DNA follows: TGTGCCAGCAGTCCGGGCGAATACACTGAAGCTTTCTTT. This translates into CASSPGEYTEAFF.

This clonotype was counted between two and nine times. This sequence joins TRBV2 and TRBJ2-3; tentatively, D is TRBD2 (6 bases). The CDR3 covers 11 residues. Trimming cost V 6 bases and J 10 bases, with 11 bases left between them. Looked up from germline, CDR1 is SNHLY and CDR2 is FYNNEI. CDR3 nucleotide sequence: TGTGCCAGCAGCCAACTAGCTGCGCAGTATTTT. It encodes CASSQLAAQYF.

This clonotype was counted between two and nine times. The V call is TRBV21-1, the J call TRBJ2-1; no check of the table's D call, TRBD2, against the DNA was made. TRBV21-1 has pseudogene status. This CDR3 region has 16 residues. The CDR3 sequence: CASSKGPAGNYNEQFF. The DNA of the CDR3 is TGTGCCAGCAGCAAAGGACCAGCGGGGAATTACAATGAGCAGTTCTTC.

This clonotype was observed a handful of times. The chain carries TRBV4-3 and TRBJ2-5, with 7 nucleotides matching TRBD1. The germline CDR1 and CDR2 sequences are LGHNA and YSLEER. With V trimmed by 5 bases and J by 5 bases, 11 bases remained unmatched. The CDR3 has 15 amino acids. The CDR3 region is CASSNDQGTVETQYF. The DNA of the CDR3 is TGCGCCAGCAGCAATGACCAAGGGACAGTTGAGACCCAGTACTTC.

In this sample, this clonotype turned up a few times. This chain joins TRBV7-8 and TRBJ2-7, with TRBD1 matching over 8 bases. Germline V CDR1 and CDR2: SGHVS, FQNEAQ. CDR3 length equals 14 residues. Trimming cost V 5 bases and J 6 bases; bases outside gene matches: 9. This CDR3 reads CASSDRTGRAEQYF. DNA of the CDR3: TGTGCCAGCAGCGACAGGACAGGGCGGGCCGAGCAGTACTTC.

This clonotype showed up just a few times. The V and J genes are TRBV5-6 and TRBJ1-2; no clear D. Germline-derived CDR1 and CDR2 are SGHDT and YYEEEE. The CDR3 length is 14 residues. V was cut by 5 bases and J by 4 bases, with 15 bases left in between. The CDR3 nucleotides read TGTGCCAGCAGTAACGCGGGAGGGTTCTATGGCTACACCTTC. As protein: CASSNAGGFYGYTF.

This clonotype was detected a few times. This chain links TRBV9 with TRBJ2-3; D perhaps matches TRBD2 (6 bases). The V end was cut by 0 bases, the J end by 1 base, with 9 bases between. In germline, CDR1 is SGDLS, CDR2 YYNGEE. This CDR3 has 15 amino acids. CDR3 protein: CASSVDSGGTDTQYF. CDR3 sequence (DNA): TGTGCCAGCAGCGTAGATTCGGGGGGCACAGATACGCAGTATTTT.

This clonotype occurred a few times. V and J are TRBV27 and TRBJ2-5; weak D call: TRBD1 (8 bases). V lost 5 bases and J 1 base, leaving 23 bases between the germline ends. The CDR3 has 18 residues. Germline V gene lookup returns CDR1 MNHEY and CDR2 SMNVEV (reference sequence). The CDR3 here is CASSPGGQAYGIQETQYF. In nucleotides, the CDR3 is TGTGCCAGCAGTCCGGGGGGACAGGCATATGGAATCCAAGAGACCCAGTACTTC.

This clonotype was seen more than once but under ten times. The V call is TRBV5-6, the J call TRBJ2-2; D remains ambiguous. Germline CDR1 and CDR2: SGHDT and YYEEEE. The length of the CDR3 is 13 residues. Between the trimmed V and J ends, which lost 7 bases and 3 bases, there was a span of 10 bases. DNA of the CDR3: TGTGCCAGCTACTTGCTTGACACCGGGGAGCTGTTTTTT. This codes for CASYLLDTGELFF.

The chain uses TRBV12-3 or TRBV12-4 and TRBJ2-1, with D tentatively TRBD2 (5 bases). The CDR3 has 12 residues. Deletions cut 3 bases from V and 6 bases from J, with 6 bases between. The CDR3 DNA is TGTGCCAGCAGTTTCGCGGGCAATGAGCAGTTCTTC. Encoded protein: CASSFAGNEQFF.

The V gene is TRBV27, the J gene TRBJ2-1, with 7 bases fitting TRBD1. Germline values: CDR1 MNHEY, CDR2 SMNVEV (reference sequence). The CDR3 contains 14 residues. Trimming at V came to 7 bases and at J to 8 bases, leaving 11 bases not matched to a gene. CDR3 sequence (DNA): TGTGCCAGCATCCCCGAGACAGGGTGGGATGAGCAGTTCTTC. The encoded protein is CASIPETGWDEQFF.

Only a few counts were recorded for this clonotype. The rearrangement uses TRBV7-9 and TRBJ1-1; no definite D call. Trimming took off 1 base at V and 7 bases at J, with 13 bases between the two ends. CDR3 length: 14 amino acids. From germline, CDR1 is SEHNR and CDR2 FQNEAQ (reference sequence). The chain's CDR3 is CASSLDPAVSEAFF. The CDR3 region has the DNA TGTGCCAGCAGCTTAGACCCGGCAGTTAGTGAAGCTTTCTTT.

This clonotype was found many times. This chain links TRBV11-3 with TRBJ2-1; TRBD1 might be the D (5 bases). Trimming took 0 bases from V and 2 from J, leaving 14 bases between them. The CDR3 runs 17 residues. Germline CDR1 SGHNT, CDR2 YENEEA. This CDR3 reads CASSLDGLRGTYNEQFF. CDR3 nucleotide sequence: TGTGCCAGCAGCTTAGACGGGTTAAGGGGTACCTACAATGAGCAGTTCTTC.

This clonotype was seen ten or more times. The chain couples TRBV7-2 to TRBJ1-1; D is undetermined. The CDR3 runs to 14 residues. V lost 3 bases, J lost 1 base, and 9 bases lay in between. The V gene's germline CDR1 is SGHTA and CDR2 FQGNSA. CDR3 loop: CASSFGRTNTEAFF. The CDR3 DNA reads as TGTGCCAGCAGCTTTGGCAGAACGAACACTGAAGCTTTCTTT.

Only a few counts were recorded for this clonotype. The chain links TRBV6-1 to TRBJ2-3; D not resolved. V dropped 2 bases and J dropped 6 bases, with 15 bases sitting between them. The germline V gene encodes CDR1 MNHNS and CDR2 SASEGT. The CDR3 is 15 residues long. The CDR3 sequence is CASSERVGQTDTQYF. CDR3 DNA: TGTGCCAGCAGTGAACGGGTAGGCCAGACGGATACGCAGTATTTT.

For the CDR3, the DNA is TGCGCCAGCAGCCAAGCGGCTAGCGGGGGGGCGAAAGATACGCAGTATTTT. It translates to CASSQAASGGAKDTQYF. This chain joins TRBV4-1 and TRBJ2-3; 12 positions match TRBD2. The germline V gene encodes CDR1 MGHRA and CDR2 YSYEKL. The V segment lost 1 base and the J segment 5 bases; nucleotides outside the gene matches: 7. The CDR3 extends over 17 amino acids.

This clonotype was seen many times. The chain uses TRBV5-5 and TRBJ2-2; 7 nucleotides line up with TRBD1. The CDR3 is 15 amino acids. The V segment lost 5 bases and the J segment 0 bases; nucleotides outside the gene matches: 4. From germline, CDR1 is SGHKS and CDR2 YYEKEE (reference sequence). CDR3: CASRGGATNTGELFF. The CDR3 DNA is TGTGCCAGCAGAGGGGGCGCCACGAACACCGGGGAGCTGTTTTTT.

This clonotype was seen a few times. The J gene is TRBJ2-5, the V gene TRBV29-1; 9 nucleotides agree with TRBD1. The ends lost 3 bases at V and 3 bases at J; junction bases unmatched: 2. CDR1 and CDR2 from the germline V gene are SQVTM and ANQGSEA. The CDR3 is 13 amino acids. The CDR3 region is CSVERDREETQYF. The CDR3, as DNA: TGCAGCGTTGAGCGGGACAGGGAAGAGACCCAGTACTTC.

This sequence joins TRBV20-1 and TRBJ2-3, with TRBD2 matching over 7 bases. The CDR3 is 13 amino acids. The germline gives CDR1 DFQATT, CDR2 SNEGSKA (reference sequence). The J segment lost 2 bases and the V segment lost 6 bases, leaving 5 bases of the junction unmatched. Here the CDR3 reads CSAEAGITDTQYF. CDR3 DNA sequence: TGCAGTGCCGAAGCGGGGATCACAGATACGCAGTATTTT.